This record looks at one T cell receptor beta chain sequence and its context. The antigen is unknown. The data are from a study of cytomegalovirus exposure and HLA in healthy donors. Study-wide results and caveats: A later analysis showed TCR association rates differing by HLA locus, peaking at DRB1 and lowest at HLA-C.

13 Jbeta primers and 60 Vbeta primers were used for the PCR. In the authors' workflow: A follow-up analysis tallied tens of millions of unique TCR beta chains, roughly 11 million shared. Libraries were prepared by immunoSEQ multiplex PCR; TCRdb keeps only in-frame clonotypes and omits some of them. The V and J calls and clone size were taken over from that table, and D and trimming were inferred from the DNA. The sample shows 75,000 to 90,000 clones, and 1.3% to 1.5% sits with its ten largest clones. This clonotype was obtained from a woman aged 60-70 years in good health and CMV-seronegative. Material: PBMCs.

The CDR3 nucleotides read TGTGCCAGCAGTTTGGGTCAGGGGCCTGGAGATACGCAGTATTTT. Amino acid sequence: CASSLGQGPGDTQYF. This rearrangement joins TRBV28 to TRBJ2-3; possibly TRBD1 for D (6 bases). This CDR3 spans 15 amino acids. The germline CDR1 and CDR2 sequences are MDHEN and SYDVKM. V lost 3 bases to trimming and J lost 5 bases, with 15 bases between them.